The 5 T cell receptor beta chains below all came from one sample that was sequenced in a study of cytomegalovirus exposure and HLA in healthy donors. The PCR employed 60 Vbeta primers together with 13 Jbeta primers. The table came from immunoSEQ multiplex PCR; TCRdb's copy has only in-frame clones and leaves some out. The top ten clones hold 2.5% to 3% of a sample with a few hundred thousand clones, roughly 80% of them seen once. Sequencing was done on a sample of PBMCs. The receptors were gathered from a young man in good health and CMV-seronegative.

J is TRBJ1-5 and V is TRBV19; D perhaps matches TRBD1 (6 bases). The CDR3 totals 17 residues. Germline V lookup: CDR1 LNHDA, CDR2 SQIVND (reference sequence). V lost 3 bases and J 0 bases, leaving 15 bases between the germline ends. The CDR3 reads CASSIHSTGDSNQPQHF. CDR3 DNA sequence: TGTGCCAGTAGTATTCATTCGACAGGAGATAGCAATCAGCCCCAGCATTTT.

V and J are TRBV19 and TRBJ2-3, with a possible D match to TRBD1 (5 bases). Trimming left V 3 bases short and J 5 bases short, with 15 bases between. The CDR3 runs 15 residues. Germline values: CDR1 LNHDA, CDR2 SQIVND (reference sequence). The CDR3 reads CASSIHRSQGDTQYF. CDR3 nucleotides: TGTGCCAGTAGTATCCATCGGTCCCAGGGAGATACGCAGTATTTT.

V gene TRBV14 combines with J gene TRBJ1-2; D remains ambiguous. V shed 4 bases and J shed 4 bases, with 13 bases lying between them. Germline V gene sequence: CDR1 SGHDN, CDR2 FVKESK. The CDR3 totals 14 residues. The CDR3 DNA reads TGTGCCAGCAGCCCCGGACGGACTGCCTATGGCTACACCTTC. This translates into CASSPGRTAYGYTF.

The chain joins TRBV14 to TRBJ2-5; 8 nucleotides line up with TRBD1. Germline V gene data show CDR1 as SGHDN and CDR2 as FVKESK. This CDR3 has 16 residues. Trimming cost V 4 bases and J 4 bases; bases outside gene matches: 11. The CDR3 here is CASSPPGRGHRETQYF. DNA for the CDR3: TGTGCCAGCAGCCCGCCCGGCAGGGGGCATCGAGAGACCCAGTACTTC.

The count of this clone is one. J is TRBJ2-3 and V is TRBV7-8; D might be TRBD2 (7 bases). Trimming pared 1 base from V and 3 bases from J, leaving 14 bases between. CDR1 and CDR2 from the germline V gene are SGHVS and FQNEAQ. The CDR3 loop spans 16 amino acids. The CDR3 bases are TGTGCCAGCAGCTTAGTATCGGGGGGCAGGACAGATACGCAGTATTTT. Translated, it gives CASSLVSGGRTDTQYF.